Following are 3 T cell receptor beta chains from one sample sequenced in a study of blood T cell repertoires in COVID-19. Repertoires were generated with immunoSEQ multiplex PCR, while TCRdb's copy carries only in-frame clones and drops some. Here the sample spans roughly 150,000 clones, approximately 88% being singletons. Input material: peripheral blood. These receptors came from a man aged 55 to 69 with acute or convalescent COVID-19.

The CDR3 sequence: CATQGARVVNTEAFF. CDR3 DNA: TGTGCCACCCAGGGGGCGCGAGTAGTGAACACTGAAGCTTTCTTT. V and J are TRBV6-6 and TRBJ1-1; 8 bases line up with TRBD1. The CDR3 is 15 residues long. From germline, CDR1 is MNHNY and CDR2 SVGAGI (reference sequence). The V gene end was trimmed by 10 bases and the J gene end by 0 bases; junction bases not matched to a gene: 10.

The rearrangement links TRBV5-6 to TRBJ1-2, with 9 bases fitting TRBD1. The junction had 9 bases not matched to a gene; V was cut back by 4 bases and J by 5 bases. In germline, CDR1 is SGHDT, CDR2 YYEEEE. The CDR3 runs to 15 residues. The CDR3 is CASSLPTGGRYGYTF. CDR3 DNA sequence: TGTGCCAGCAGCCTGCCGACAGGGGGAAGATATGGCTACACCTTC. The whole variable domain, filled in from reference TRBV5-6 and TRBJ1-2, reads DAGVTQSPTHLIKTRGQQVTLRCSPKSGHDTVSWYQQALGQGPQFIFQYYEEEERQRGNFPDRFSGHQFPNYSSELNVNALLLGDSALYLCASSLPTGGRYGYTFGSGTRLTVV.

The chain employs TRBV6-1 and TRBJ1-6; D is uncertain. The ends were cut back, 0 bases at V and 7 bases at J, with 7 bases in the middle. This CDR3 has 14 amino acids. CDR1 MNHNS and CDR2 SASEGT come from the germline V gene. The DNA for the CDR3 is TGTGCCAGCAGTGAAGCCCTGAGGAATTCACCCCTCCACTTT. It specifies CASSEALRNSPLHF.